This record looks at one T cell receptor (beta chain) sequence and its context. These data originate in a study of blood T cell repertoires in COVID-19. Overall study context: In each case, the material was cDNA or gDNA derived from T cells, B-cell-depleted T cells, or PBMCs.

Germline lookup yields CDR1 ENHRY and CDR2 SYGVKD. This CDR3 comprises 15 residues. Trimming removed 0 bases from V and 8 bases from J; junction bases left unmatched: 9. The table came from immunoSEQ multiplex PCR; TCRdb's copy has only in-frame clones and leaves some out. The data contain 100,000 to 150,000 clones, around 80% of them singletons. This TCR derives from a middle-aged man with acute or convalescent COVID-19. Specimen: peripheral blood. The chain recombines TRBV10-3 with TRBJ1-2; 7 nucleotides line up with TRBD1. The CDR3 DNA reads as TGTGCCATCAGTGAGTCCCTGGGACAGAACGGGGGCTACACCTTC. Protein product: CAISESLGQNGGYTF.